This is a list of T cell receptor beta chains from one sample in a study of shared clonotypes between healthy human individuals. Sequencing was performed with immunoSEQ multiplex PCR; in TCRdb, only in-frame clones are kept and a portion is missing. The profile covers approximately 1.1 million clones, with 70% to 80% appearing a single time and about 0.52% taken by the ten largest. Material for sequencing was memory CD4+ T cells from PBMCs. The receptors come from a man aged 18-30 years in good health. Some clones in this sample may be carry-over from other donors' samples. Each CDR3 is given with its conserved first and last residue. D genes are given only for firm matches. The size of a clone is reported for some rows only, either as once, few or many, or as a class for expanded clones.

clone_size	d_call	v_call	j_call	cdr3_aa	cdr3_nt
.	TRBD2	TRBV2	TRBJ2-7	CASSGLAVYEQYF	TGTGCCAGCAGTGGCCTAGCGGTCTACGAGCAGTACTTC
.	TRBD1	TRBV5-1	TRBJ2-7	CASQKSGQGHEQYF	TGCGCCAGCCAGAAGTCGGGACAGGGGCACGAGCAGTACTTC
few	.	TRBV4-2	TRBJ2-5	CASSQVRAVQETQYF	TGTGCCAGCAGCCAAGTAAGAGCGGTCCAAGAGACCCAGTACTTC
.	.	TRBV7-2	TRBJ2-7	CASSLALDISYEQYF	TGTGCCAGCAGCTTAGCTCTGGACATCTCCTACGAGCAGTACTTC
.	TRBD1	TRBV4-1	TRBJ1-3	CASSPPFGQGSAGNTIYF	TGCGCCAGCAGCCCCCCGTTTGGACAGGGGTCAGCCGGGAACACCATATATTTT
.	TRBD1	TRBV4-1	TRBJ1-5	CASSLTGTGNQPQHF	TGCGCCAGCAGCCTGACAGGGACCGGCAATCAGCCCCAGCATTTT
many	.	TRBV5-1	TRBJ1-4	CASSAGVTSGELFF	TGCGCCAGCAGCGCAGGGGTTACATCGGGTGAACTGTTTTTT
.	TRBD2	TRBV11-2	TRBJ2-5	CASSLKREFETQYF	TGTGCCAGCAGCTTAAAGCGGGAGTTCGAGACCCAGTACTTC
once	.	TRBV2	TRBJ1-3	CAGRRAGTLSGNTIYF	TGTGCCGGTCGGAGGGCAGGGACTCTCTCTGGAAACACCATATATTTT
.	.	TRBV19	TRBJ1-5	CASSPFPWEGNQPQHF	TGTGCCAGTAGTCCATTCCCGTGGGAGGGAAATCAGCCCCAGCATTTT
.	.	TRBV5-6	TRBJ2-7	CASHRRGSPYEQYF	TGTGCCAGCCATAGACGGGGGTCCCCCTACGAGCAGTACTTC
once	.	TRBV2	TRBJ2-1	CASGRPGQLYNEQFF	TGTGCCAGCGGCAGACCGGGACAACTGTACAATGAGCAGTTCTTC
.	TRBD2	TRBV25-1	TRBJ2-3	CASSDAGTSGGADTQYF	TGTGCCAGCAGTGACGCCGGGACTAGCGGAGGGGCTGATACGCAGTATTTT
.	.	TRBV2	TRBJ2-2	CASSSRYSGELFF	TGTGCCAGCAGTTCTAGGTATTCCGGGGAGCTGTTTTTT
.	.	TRBV7-9	TRBJ2-2	CASTDLASTGELFF	TGTGCCAGCACAGACCTAGCGAGCACCGGGGAGCTGTTTTTT
.	.	TRBV28	TRBJ2-1	CASSTVGGPPYNEQFF	TGTGCCAGCAGCACCGTAGGGGGTCCTCCCTACAATGAGCAGTTCTTC
.	TRBD2	TRBV9	TRBJ2-7	CASSLGTSGRAGDEQYF	TGTGCCAGCAGCCTTGGGACTAGCGGGAGGGCCGGTGACGAGCAGTACTTC
.	.	TRBV30	TRBJ2-2	CAWLRPGELFF	TGTGCCTGGTTACGCCCCGGGGAGCTGTTTTTT
many	TRBD1	TRBV7-2	TRBJ1-2	CASSPQAQGAGGYTF	TGTGCCAGCAGCCCCCAGGCTCAGGGGGCTGGTGGCTACACCTTC
.	.	TRBV12-5	TRBJ2-6	CASGPSGANVLTF	TGTGCTAGTGGCCCCTCTGGGGCCAACGTCCTGACTTTC
.	.	TRBV5-1	TRBJ2-3	CASSFRASSGAGTDTQYF	TGCGCCAGCAGCTTCAGGGCCTCCTCGGGGGCAGGCACAGATACGCAGTATTTT
.	.	TRBV5-6	TRBJ1-2	CASSLQGGYGYTF	TGTGCCAGCAGCTTACAGGGTGGCTATGGCTACACCTTC
.	TRBD1	TRBV11-1	TRBJ2-3	CASSSLQGQQQYF	TGTGCCAGCAGCTCCCTACAGGGGCAGCAGCAGTATTTT
.	TRBD1	TRBV27	TRBJ2-5	CASSLWGTGSFQETQYF	TGTGCCAGCAGTTTATGGGGGACAGGGAGTTTCCAAGAGACCCAGTACTTC
.	.	TRBV6-5	TRBJ2-7	CASSPSGANHLEQYF	TGTGCCAGCAGCCCGTCGGGAGCAAATCACTTGGAGCAGTACTTC
once	.	TRBV18	TRBJ2-3	CASSPLRGGYSTDTQYF	TGTGCCAGCTCACCCTTACGGGGTGGGTATAGCACAGATACGCAGTATTTT
.	.	TRBV7-9	TRBJ2-2	CASSLSGGELFF	TGTGCCAGCAGCCTGAGCGGCGGGGAGCTGTTTTTT
.	.	TRBV5-1	TRBJ1-1	CASSLNQGMNTEAFF	TGCGCCAGCAGCTTGAATCAGGGGATGAACACTGAAGCTTTCTTT
.	.	TRBV7-2	TRBJ2-1	CASSLRNEQFF	TGTGCCAGCAGCTTACGCAATGAGCAGTTCTTC
.	.	TRBV13	TRBJ2-7	CASSLGGGFTYEQYF	TGTGCCAGCAGCTTAGGGGGCGGGTTTACCTACGAGCAGTACTTC
.	.	TRBV10-3	TRBJ1-1	CAITSPEAFF	TGTGCCATCACCTCTCCTGAAGCTTTCTTT
.	.	TRBV7-2	TRBJ2-3	CASSLVVADTQYF	TGTGCCAGCAGCTTAGTCGTTGCAGATACGCAGTATTTT
.	TRBD2	TRBV5-4	TRBJ2-2	CASSWGTSDNTGELFF	TGTGCCAGCAGTTGGGGGACTAGCGATAACACCGGGGAGCTGTTTTTT
.	TRBD1	TRBV7-2	TRBJ2-7	CASSHGQGATYEQYF	TGTGCCAGCAGCCACGGACAGGGGGCCACCTACGAGCAGTACTTC
.	TRBD2	TRBV5-1	TRBJ2-7	CASSLGSGSSYEQYF	TGCGCCAGCAGCTTGGGTAGCGGGAGCTCCTACGAGCAGTACTTC
.	TRBD1	TRBV5-4	TRBJ1-2	CASSSLEGASYGYTF	TGTGCCAGCAGCAGCCTAGAGGGGGCAAGCTATGGCTACACCTTC
once	.	TRBV6-1	TRBJ1-2	CASSERDTIYYGYTF	TGTGCCAGCAGTGAACGGGACACCATCTACTATGGCTACACCTTC
.	.	TRBV6-1	TRBJ1-3	CASSAFSASETPGNTIYF	TGTGCCAGCAGTGCATTCTCCGCTTCCGAAACCCCTGGAAACACCATATATTTT
once	TRBD2	TRBV29-1	TRBJ2-7	CSVAAGLGGGYEQYF	TGCAGCGTTGCTGCGGGTTTGGGGGGGGGCTACGAGCAGTACTTC
.	.	TRBV5-1	TRBJ2-7	CASSLLGREYEQYF	TGCGCCAGCAGCTTGTTGGGCAGGGAGTACGAGCAGTACTTC
.	TRBD1	TRBV7-2	TRBJ1-2	CASSRDRDYGYTF	TGTGCCAGCAGCCGGGACAGGGACTATGGCTACACCTTC
.	.	TRBV7-8	TRBJ2-7	CASSLIQGPYEQYF	TGTGCCAGCAGCTTAATACAGGGCCCCTACGAGCAGTACTTC
.	.	TRBV4-2	TRBJ1-5	CASSQSGGFQPQHF	TGTGCCAGCAGCCAATCTGGGGGGTTTCAGCCCCAGCATTTT
.	.	TRBV5-1	TRBJ2-7	CASSYNGQLYEQYF	TGCGCCAGCAGCTATAACGGACAGCTCTACGAGCAGTACTTC
.	.	TRBV5-1	TRBJ2-5	CASSLDQGRTETQYF	TGCGCCAGCAGCTTGGATCAGGGGAGGACGGAGACCCAGTACTTC
.	.	TRBV4-1	TRBJ1-2	CASSQQGYGYTF	TGCGCCAGCAGCCAACAGGGCTATGGCTACACCTTC